This T cell receptor (beta chain) was retrieved from a study of T cell changes during pregnancy in multiple sclerosis. CDR3 size: 14 residues. The V gene end was trimmed by 1 base and the J gene end by 6 bases; junction bases not matched to a gene: 5. The germline CDR1 and CDR2 sequences are MDHEN and SYDVKM. TCRdb's table, derived via immunoSEQ multiplex PCR, lists solely in-frame clones and lacks some. This repertoire shows around 86,000 clones, around 93% found once; its top ten account for more than 0.9%. This sequence originates from a female donor with multiple sclerosis, enrolled in a pregnancy study. The sample here was peripheral blood, taken in the first trimester of pregnancy. The rearrangement links TRBV28 to TRBJ2-7, with 8 bases identical to TRBD2. This CDR3 is CASSLLGLVGEQYF. The DNA for the CDR3 is TGTGCCAGCAGTTTATTGGGACTAGTTGGCGAGCAGTACTTC.